The T cell receptor (beta chain) under discussion was sequenced for a study of T cells after yellow fever vaccination. This clonotype was counted at least ten times. Looked up from germline, CDR1 is SGHRS and CDR2 is YFSETQ. Trimming shortened V by 3 bases and J by 9 bases, and 14 bases separated the two germline ends. The CDR3 runs 13 residues. TCRdb recomputed calls from the 5' RACE reads with MiXCR, one row per CDR3 protein. The sample includes 150,000 to 200,000 distinct CDR3 sequences, 5.5% to 7.5% seen only once; the top ten take 2.5% to 3%. The sample in question was CD4+ T cells sorted from PBMCs, obtained about 5 days after the first yellow fever vaccination. This clonotype was obtained from a man in his late teens or twenties who received the YFV17D yellow fever vaccine. V usage is TRBV5-1 and J usage is TRBJ2-3, with D maybe TRBD2 (6 bases). CDR3: CASSSEGPGTQYF. CDR3 nucleotides: TGCGCCAGCAGCTCGGAGGGGCCGGGAACGCAGTATTTT.